Presented here are 17 T cell receptor beta chains from one specimen sequenced in a study of shared clonotypes between healthy human individuals. Cells designated naive CD8 were CD45RO-negative and were positively selected for CCR7, with terminally differentiated effector memory CD45RA+ cells excluded. The method was immunoSEQ multiplex PCR; TCRdb's version includes in-frame clones alone and lacks a portion of them. The sample includes around 2,000,000 clones, roughly 91% seen only once; the top ten take roughly 1.7%. The sample consisted of naive CD8+ T cells from PBMCs. The receptors stem from a man aged 18-30 years in good health. Some clones in this sample may be carry-over from other donors' samples.

This chain uses TRBV7-8 with TRBJ2-3, with 9 bases aligning to TRBD1. This CDR3 contains 18 residues. Per germline, CDR1 SGHVS and CDR2 FQNEAQ. With V trimmed by 0 bases and J by 2 bases, 9 bases remained unmatched. The chain's CDR3 is CASSLALEGQGFTDTQYF. In DNA, the CDR3 is TGTGCCAGCAGCTTAGCGCTAGAGGGACAGGGATTCACAGATACGCAGTATTTT.

This clone appeared a few times. The CDR3 nucleotides are TGCGCCAGCAGCTTGTCTAAGCGGGAGTATCGCGATGAGCAGTTCTTC. Translating gives CASSLSKREYRDEQFF. The chain is built from TRBV5-1 and TRBJ2-1, with TRBD2 matching over 8 bases. The germline V gene encodes CDR1 SGHRS and CDR2 YFSETQ. This CDR3 spans 16 amino acids. V shed 1 base and J 8 bases; nucleotides not matched to a gene: 11. The entire variable domain, with the rest obtained from reference TRBV5-1 and TRBJ2-1, is as follows: KAGVTQTPRYLIKTRGQQVTLSCSPISGHRSVSWYQQTPGQGLQFLFEYFSETQRNKGNFPGRFSGRQFSNSRSEMNVSTLELGDSALYLCASSLSKREYRDEQFFGPGTRLTVL.

The J gene is TRBJ2-1, the V gene TRBV2, with D perhaps assigned TRBD1 or TRBD2 (5 bases each). CDR3 length: 15 residues. Trimming left V 2 bases short and J 6 bases short, with 14 bases between. CDR1 is SNHLY, CDR2 FYNNEI, per germline. The DNA for the CDR3 is TGTGCCAGCAGTGAATGGGGGACGGTCGGCAATGAGCAGTTCTTC. Its protein is CASSEWGTVGNEQFF.

This clone was detected only once. The V call is TRBV7-6, the J call TRBJ2-7, with 13 bases aligning to TRBD2. CDR3 length: 14 residues. Germline-derived CDR1 and CDR2 are SGHVS and FNYEAQ. The V and J ends lost 5 bases and 6 bases, in that order; junction bases with no gene match: 4. Here the CDR3 DNA reads TGTGCCAGCAGCCCCGGGACTAGCGGGACCGAGCAGTACTTC. It specifies CASSPGTSGTEQYF.

J is TRBJ2-2 and V is TRBV28, with D perhaps TRBD1 (5 bases). Germline V gene lookup returns CDR1 MDHEN and CDR2 SYDVKM. V was trimmed by 7 bases and J by 4 bases, leaving 22 bases between them. The length of the CDR3 is 17 residues. CDR3 DNA sequence: TGTGCCAGCACCTTTTGGGGTATCGGCCAGGGCACCGGGGAGCTGTTTTTT. It yields the protein CASTFWGIGQGTGELFF.

This rearrangement joins TRBV9 to TRBJ2-7; D could derive from TRBD1 or TRBD2 (5 bases each). V gave up 0 bases and J gave up 2 bases, with 9 bases separating them. The CDR3 covers 14 residues. Germline CDR1 is SGDLS and CDR2 is YYNGEE. The CDR3 sequence is CASSVGDPAYEQYF. The CDR3 coding sequence is TGTGCCAGCAGCGTAGGGGACCCGGCCTACGAGCAGTACTTC.

The chain uses TRBV28 and TRBJ1-5, with D uncertain. Trimming took 6 bases from V and 3 from J, leaving 15 bases between them. Per the germline V gene, CDR1 is MDHEN and CDR2 is SYDVKM. This CDR3 is 15 amino acids long. In DNA form, the CDR3 reads TGTGCCAGCAGGAGGCGAAACGGAAACAATCAGCCCCAGCATTTT. Translating gives CASRRRNGNNQPQHF.

The V call is TRBV15, the J call TRBJ1-2; possibly TRBD1 for D (5 bases). Trimming removed 4 bases at V and 6 bases at J, with 18 bases between. The CDR3 runs to 15 residues. Germline V CDR1 and CDR2: LNHNV, YYDKDF (reference sequence). The CDR3 spells CATSMSGPRGHGYTF. The CDR3 bases are TGTGCCACCAGCATGTCAGGGCCACGCGGCCATGGCTACACCTTC.

The chain joins TRBV5-6 to TRBJ2-7; D is uncertain. This CDR3 region has 12 residues. The V gene's germline CDR1 is SGHDT and CDR2 YYEEEE. V lost 4 bases and J 2 bases, leaving 7 bases between the germline ends. In DNA form, the CDR3 reads TGTGCCAGCAGCACGACCCCCTACGAGCAGTACTTC. Translation: CASSTTPYEQYF.

This clone appeared a single time. The J gene is TRBJ2-2, the V gene TRBV4-3; 10 nucleotides match TRBD1. Unmatched junction bases numbered 5, after V lost 0 bases and J lost 4 bases. CDR3 length equals 17 residues. CDR1 is LGHNA and CDR2 is YSLEER in the germline V gene. For the CDR3, the DNA is TGCGCCAGCAGCCAAGATTTCAGACAGGGGGCCACCGGGGAGCTGTTTTTT. It yields the protein CASSQDFRQGATGELFF.

This rearrangement joins TRBV28 to TRBJ2-3; TRBD2 agrees at 9 bases. The length of the CDR3 is 17 residues. Trimming cost V 5 bases and J 0 bases; bases outside gene matches: 9. Germline V gene lookup returns CDR1 MDHEN and CDR2 SYDVKM. The CDR3 sequence is CASSLAGRISSTDTQYF. In DNA form, the CDR3 reads TGTGCCAGCAGTCTAGCGGGGAGGATTAGTAGCACAGATACGCAGTATTTT.

The genes are TRBV27 and TRBJ2-7, with D maybe TRBD2 (5 bases). The CDR3 loop spans 13 amino acids. Germline lookup yields CDR1 MNHEY and CDR2 SMNVEV (reference sequence). The V end lost 6 bases, the J end lost 9 bases, and 18 bases lay between the germline ends. CDR3 residues: CASSPRRIEGQYF. In DNA form, the CDR3 reads TGTGCCAGCAGCCCCCGGCGAATTGAGGGGCAGTACTTC.

The chain links TRBV29-1 to TRBJ2-5; no reliable D call. The CDR3 runs to 14 residues. The germline V gene has CDR1 SQVTM and CDR2 ANQGSEA. Trimming removed 7 bases at V and 2 bases at J, with 17 bases between. The DNA of the CDR3 is TGCAGCGCCCTCGGCTGGACCGAGCAAGAGACCCAGTACTTC. It codes for CSALGWTEQETQYF.

The V gene is TRBV29-1, the J gene TRBJ2-1; 8 bases align to TRBD2. The germline V gene encodes CDR1 SQVTM and CDR2 ANQGSEA. The CDR3 runs 14 residues. The V segment lost 5 bases and the J segment 1 base; nucleotides outside the gene matches: 4. This chain's CDR3 is CSVKGGRSYNEQFF. In DNA form, the CDR3 reads TGCAGCGTTAAGGGCGGGAGGTCCTACAATGAGCAGTTCTTC.

The chain recombines TRBV10-2 with TRBJ1-1, with D possibly being TRBD1 (5 bases). Germline CDR1 WSHSY, CDR2 SAAADI. V was cut by 2 bases and J by 1 base, with 8 bases left in between. CDR3 length: 14 residues. The CDR3 sequence is CASSEDSGNTEAFF. CDR3 DNA: TGCGCCAGCAGTGAGGACAGTGGGAACACTGAAGCTTTCTTT.

The chain is built from TRBV11-2 and TRBJ1-2; D may be TRBD1 (6 bases). This CDR3 has 16 amino acids. Germline-derived CDR1 and CDR2 are SGHAT and FQNNGV. V lost 1 base and J 3 bases, leaving 15 bases between the germline ends. This chain's CDR3 is CASSLGGQVPHYGYTF. CDR3 DNA: TGTGCCAGCAGCTTAGGGGGGCAGGTTCCCCACTATGGCTACACCTTC.

This clone was seen just once. V usage is TRBV4-3 and J usage is TRBJ1-2; 9 bases agree with TRBD1. In germline, CDR1 is LGHNA, CDR2 YSLEER. The J segment lost 7 bases and the V segment lost 1 base, leaving 25 bases of the junction unmatched. CDR3 length: 21 residues. This CDR3 reads CASSQGRMAGGQGSTSSGYTF. CDR3 DNA sequence: TGCGCCAGCAGCCAAGGAAGGATGGCAGGGGGACAGGGCTCAACTAGCTCTGGCTACACCTTC.